The clone carrying this TCR beta chain was found many times. Its antigen is as yet unknown. A second PCR of 7 to 11 cycles used a sample-barcoded 5' primer and a J-beta primer mix. Each cDNA molecule was tagged by a template-switch adaptor that had 12 random nucleotides. TCRdb analysed the 5' RACE reads with MiXCR anew, one entry per CDR3 protein. Among around 1.7 million distinct CDR3 sequences listed, 28% were seen once. In germline, CDR1 is SQVTM, CDR2 ANQGSEA. Trimming shortened V by 6 bases and J by 8 bases, and 14 bases separated the two germline ends. The CDR3 is 12 residues long. This specimen comes from a study of blood T cells in healthy people across ages. General observations from the study: When one million T cells were used, diversity estimates were thought to be underestimates. As naive T cell percentage varied, TCR beta diversity correlated strongly with it. While age rose, TCR beta diversity per million T cells dropped in a roughly linear way.

The sequencing sample was made of blood. The sequence was obtained from a woman aged 25-40 years in good health. The chain employs TRBV29-1 and TRBJ2-4; D perhaps matches TRBD1 (7 bases). The chain's CDR3 is CSVRGVGDIQYF. CDR3 nucleotides: TGCAGCGTCAGGGGGGTGGGTGACATTCAGTACTTC.